This T cell receptor (beta chain) stems from a study of cytomegalovirus exposure and HLA in healthy donors. The CDR3 is 15 amino acids. Trimming took 7 bases from V and 3 from J, leaving 16 bases between them. The germline CDR1 and CDR2 sequences are MNHEY and SVGAGI. Assay: immunoSEQ multiplex PCR; the TCRdb copy retains only in-frame clones and omits some. The profile shows roughly 56,000 clones, 85% to 95% of them singletons. V gene TRBV6-5 combines with J gene TRBJ2-1, with D possibly TRBD2 on 6 matching bases. The sample comprised PBMCs. The TCR originated in a man aged 18 to 29 in good health and CMV-seronegative. The CDR3: CASTDRGSLYNEQFF. CDR3 nucleotides: TGTGCCAGCACCGACCGGGGGAGCCTCTACAATGAGCAGTTCTTC.